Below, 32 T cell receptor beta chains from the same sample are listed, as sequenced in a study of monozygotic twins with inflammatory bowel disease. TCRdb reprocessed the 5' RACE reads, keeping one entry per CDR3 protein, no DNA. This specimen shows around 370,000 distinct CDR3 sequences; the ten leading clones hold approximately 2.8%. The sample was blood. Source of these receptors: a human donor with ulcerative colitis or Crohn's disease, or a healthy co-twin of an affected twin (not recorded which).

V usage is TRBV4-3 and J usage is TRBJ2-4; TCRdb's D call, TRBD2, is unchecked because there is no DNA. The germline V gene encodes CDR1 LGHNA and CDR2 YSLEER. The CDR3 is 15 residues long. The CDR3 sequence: CASSHGLAGGDIQYF.

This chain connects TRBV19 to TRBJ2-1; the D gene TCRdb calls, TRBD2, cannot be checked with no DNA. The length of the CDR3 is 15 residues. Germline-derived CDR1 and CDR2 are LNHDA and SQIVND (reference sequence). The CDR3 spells CASSTGARGFNEQFF.

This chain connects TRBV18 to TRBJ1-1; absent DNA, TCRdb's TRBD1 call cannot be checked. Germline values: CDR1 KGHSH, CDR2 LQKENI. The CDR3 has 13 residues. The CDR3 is CASSPTQGAEAFF.

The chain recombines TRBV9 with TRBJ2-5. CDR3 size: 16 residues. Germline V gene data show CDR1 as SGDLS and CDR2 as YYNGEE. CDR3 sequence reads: CASSVGQTSYQETQYF.

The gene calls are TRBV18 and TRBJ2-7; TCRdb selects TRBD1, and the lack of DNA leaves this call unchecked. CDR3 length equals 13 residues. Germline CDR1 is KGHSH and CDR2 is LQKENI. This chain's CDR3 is CATGGQGRHEQYF.

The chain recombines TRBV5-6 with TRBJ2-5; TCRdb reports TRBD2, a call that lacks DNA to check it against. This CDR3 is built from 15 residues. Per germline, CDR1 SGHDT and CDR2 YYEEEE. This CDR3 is CASSQTSRNQETQYF.

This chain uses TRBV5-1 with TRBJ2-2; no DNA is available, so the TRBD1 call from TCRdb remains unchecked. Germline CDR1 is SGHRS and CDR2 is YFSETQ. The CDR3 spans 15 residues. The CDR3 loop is CASRGAGATTGELFF.

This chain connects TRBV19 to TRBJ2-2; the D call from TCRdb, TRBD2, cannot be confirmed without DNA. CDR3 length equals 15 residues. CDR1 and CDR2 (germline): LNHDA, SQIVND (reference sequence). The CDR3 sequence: CASNVRGGTTGELFF. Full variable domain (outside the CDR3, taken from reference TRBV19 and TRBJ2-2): DGGITQSPKYLFRKEGQNVTLSCEQNLNHDAMYWYRQDPGQGLRLIYYSQIVNDFQKGDIAEGYSVSREKKESFPLTVTSAQKNPTAFYLCASNVRGGTTGELFFGEGSRLTVL.

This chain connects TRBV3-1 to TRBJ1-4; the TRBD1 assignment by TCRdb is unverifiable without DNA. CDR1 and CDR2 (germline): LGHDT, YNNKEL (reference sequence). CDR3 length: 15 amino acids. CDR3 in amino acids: CASRRLGTQNEKLFF.

This CDR3 reads CASSPDRGFSVLEFF. This chain uses TRBV5-1 with TRBJ2-1; absent DNA, TCRdb's TRBD1 call cannot be checked. The CDR3 contains 15 residues. Germline CDR1 and CDR2: SGHRS and YFSETQ.

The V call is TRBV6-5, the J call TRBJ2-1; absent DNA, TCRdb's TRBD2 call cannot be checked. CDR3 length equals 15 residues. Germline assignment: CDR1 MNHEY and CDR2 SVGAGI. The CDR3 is CASSYRLAGWDEQFF.

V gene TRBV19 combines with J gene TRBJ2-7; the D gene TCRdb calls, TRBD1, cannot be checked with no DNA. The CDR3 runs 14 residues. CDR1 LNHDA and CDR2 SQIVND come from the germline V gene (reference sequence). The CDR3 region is CASSMWTGDYEQYF.

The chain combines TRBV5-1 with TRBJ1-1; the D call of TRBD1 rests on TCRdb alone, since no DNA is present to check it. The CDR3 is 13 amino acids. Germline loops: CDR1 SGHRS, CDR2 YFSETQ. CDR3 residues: CASSFRAGTEAFF.

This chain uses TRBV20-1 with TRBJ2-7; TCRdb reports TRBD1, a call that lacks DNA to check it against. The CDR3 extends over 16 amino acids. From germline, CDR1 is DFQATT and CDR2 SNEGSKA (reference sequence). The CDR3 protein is CSAVPPGTGISYEQYF.

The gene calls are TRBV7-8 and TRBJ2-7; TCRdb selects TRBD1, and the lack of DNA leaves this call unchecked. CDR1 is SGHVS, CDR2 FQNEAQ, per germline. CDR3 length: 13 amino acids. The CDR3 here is CASSWPDSYEQYF.

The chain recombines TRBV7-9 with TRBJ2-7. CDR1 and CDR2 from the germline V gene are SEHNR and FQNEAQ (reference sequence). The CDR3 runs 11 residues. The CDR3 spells CASSLTWEQYF.

The CDR3 protein is CSASATGGSEQYF. The chain links TRBV20-1 to TRBJ2-7; the TCRdb call, TRBD1, lacks DNA for checking. The CDR3 contains 13 residues. Per germline, CDR1 DFQATT and CDR2 SNEGSKA (reference sequence).

This CDR3 is CASSQGDGVEQFF. The chain carries TRBV4-1 and TRBJ2-1; TCRdb calls TRBD1, which cannot be checked without DNA. The length of the CDR3 is 13 residues. CDR1 and CDR2 from the germline V gene are MGHRA and YSYEKL.

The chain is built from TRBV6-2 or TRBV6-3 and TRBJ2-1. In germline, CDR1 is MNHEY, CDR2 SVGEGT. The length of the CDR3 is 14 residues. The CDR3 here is CASSLLNKVNEQFF.

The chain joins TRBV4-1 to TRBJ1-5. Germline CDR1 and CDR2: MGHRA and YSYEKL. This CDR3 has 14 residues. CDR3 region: CASQGWPSNQPQHF.

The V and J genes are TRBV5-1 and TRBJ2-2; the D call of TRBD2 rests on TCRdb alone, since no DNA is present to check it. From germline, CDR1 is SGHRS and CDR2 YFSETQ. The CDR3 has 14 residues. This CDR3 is CASSLAGITGELFF.

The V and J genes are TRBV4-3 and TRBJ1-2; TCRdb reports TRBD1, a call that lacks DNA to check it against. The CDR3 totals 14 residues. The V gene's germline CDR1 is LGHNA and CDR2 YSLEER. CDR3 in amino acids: CASSQNRDLYGYTF.

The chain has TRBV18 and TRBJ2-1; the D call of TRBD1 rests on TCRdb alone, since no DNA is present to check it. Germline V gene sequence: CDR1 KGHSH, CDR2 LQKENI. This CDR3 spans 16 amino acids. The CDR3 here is CASSNTGRFSYNEQFF.

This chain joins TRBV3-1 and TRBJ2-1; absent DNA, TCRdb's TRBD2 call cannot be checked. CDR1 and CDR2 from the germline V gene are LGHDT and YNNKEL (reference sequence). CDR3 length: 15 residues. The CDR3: CASSRAGGRNNEQFF.

The CDR3 sequence is CASSQDVGAYSYNEQFF. The chain joins TRBV3-1 to TRBJ2-1; TCRdb's assignment of TRBD2 cannot be checked, as there is no DNA. Germline assignment: CDR1 LGHDT and CDR2 YNNKEL (reference sequence). This CDR3 is 17 amino acids long.

CDR3 residues: CARSLLVGDRARNEQFF. V gene TRBV5-3 combines with J gene TRBJ2-1; absent DNA, TCRdb's TRBD1 call cannot be checked. TRBV5-3 is filed as an ORF, its function uncertain. This CDR3 is built from 17 residues.

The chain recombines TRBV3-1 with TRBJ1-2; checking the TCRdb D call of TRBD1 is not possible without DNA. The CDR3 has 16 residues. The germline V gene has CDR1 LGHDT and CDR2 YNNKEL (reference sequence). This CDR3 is CASSLDGSGASYGYTF.

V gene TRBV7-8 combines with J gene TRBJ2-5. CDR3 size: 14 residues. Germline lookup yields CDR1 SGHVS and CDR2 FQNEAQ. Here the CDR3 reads CASSLNGPGETQYF.

The CDR3 sequence is CASSWDRAQPQHF. This chain connects TRBV5-4 to TRBJ1-5. This CDR3 is 13 amino acids long. The germline V gene has CDR1 SGHNT and CDR2 YYREEE (reference sequence).

The CDR3 here is CASSFNPGVGDTEAFF. The rearrangement uses TRBV12-3 or TRBV12-4 and TRBJ1-1; there is no DNA to check the TCRdb D call of TRBD1. This CDR3 region has 16 residues.

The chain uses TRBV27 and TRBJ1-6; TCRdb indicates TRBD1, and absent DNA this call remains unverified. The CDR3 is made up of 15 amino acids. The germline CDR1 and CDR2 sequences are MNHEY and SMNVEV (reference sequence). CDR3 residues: CASSFSQGADSPLHF.

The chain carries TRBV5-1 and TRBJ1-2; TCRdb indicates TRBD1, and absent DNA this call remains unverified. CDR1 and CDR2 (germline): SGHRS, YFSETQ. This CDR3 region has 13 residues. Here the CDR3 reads CASSLDQGGGYTF.